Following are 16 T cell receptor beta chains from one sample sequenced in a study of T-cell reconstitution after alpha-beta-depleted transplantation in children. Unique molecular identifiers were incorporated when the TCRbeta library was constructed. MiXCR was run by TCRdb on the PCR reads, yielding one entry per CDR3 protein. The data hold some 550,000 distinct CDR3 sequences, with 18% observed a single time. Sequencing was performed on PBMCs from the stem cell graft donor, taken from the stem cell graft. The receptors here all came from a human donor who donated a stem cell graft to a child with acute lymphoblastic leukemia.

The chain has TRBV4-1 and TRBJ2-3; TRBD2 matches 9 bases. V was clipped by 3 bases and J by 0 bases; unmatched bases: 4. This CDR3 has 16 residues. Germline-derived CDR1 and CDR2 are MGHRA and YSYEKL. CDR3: CASSHESGRSTDTQYF. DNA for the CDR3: TGCGCCAGCAGCCATGAAAGCGGGAGGAGCACAGATACGCAGTATTTT.

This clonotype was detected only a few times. The CDR3 sequence is CASDFRDDHEQFF. CDR3 nucleotide sequence: TGTGCCAGCGACTTCCGGGACGACCATGAGCAGTTCTTC. The chain links TRBV7-9 to TRBJ2-1, with D perhaps matching TRBD1 or TRBD2 (5 bases each). This CDR3 has 13 residues. In germline, CDR1 is SEHNR, CDR2 FQNEAQ (reference sequence). Trimming shortened V by 8 bases and J by 8 bases, and 16 bases separated the two germline ends.

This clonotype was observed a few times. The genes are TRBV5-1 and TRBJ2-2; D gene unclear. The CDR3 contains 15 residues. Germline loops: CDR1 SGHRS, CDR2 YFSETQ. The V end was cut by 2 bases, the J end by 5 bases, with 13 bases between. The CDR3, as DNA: TGCGCCAGCAGCTTACGTGGCGTTGGGACCGGGGAGCTGTTTTTT. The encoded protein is CASSLRGVGTGELFF.

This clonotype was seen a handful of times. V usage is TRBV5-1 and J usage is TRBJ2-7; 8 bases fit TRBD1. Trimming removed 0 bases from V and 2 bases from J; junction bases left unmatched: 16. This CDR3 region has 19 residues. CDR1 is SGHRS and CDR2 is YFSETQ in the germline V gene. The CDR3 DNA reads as TGCGCCAGCAGCTTGGTGACGGGACAGGTCATTCGGTTAACCTACGAGCAGTACTTC. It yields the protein CASSLVTGQVIRLTYEQYF.

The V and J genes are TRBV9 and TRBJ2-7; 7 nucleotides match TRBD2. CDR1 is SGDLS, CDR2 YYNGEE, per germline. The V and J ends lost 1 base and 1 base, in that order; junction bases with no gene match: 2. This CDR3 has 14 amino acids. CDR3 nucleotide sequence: TGTGCCAGCAGCGTACTAGCGGAATCCTACGAGCAGTACTTC. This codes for CASSVLAESYEQYF.

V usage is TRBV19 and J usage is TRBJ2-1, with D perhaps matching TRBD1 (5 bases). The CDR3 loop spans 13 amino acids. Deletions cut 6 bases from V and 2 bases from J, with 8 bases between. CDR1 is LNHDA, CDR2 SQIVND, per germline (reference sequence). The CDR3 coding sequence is TGTGCCAGTAGCCAGGGTACCTACAATGAGCAGTTCTTC. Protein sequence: CASSQGTYNEQFF.

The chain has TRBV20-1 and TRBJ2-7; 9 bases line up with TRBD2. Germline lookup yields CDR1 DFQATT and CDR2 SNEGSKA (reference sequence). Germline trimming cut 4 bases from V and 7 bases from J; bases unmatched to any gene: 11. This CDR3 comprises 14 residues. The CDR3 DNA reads TGCAGTGCTATTTTAGCGGGAGCCGGAGGAGAGCAGTACTTC. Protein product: CSAILAGAGGEQYF.

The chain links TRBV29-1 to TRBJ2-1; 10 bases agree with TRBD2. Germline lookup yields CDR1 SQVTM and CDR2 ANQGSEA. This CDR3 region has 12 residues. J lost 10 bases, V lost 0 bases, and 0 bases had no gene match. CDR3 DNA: TGCAGCGTTGAAGAACTAGCGGGGGAGCAGTTCTTC. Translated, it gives CSVEELAGEQFF.

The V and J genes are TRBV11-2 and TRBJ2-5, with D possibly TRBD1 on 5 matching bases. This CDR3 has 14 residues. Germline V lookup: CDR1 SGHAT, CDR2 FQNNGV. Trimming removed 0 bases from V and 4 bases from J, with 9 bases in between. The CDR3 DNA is TGTGCCAGCAGCTTAGATCGGACACGAGAGACCCAGTACTTC. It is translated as CASSLDRTRETQYF.

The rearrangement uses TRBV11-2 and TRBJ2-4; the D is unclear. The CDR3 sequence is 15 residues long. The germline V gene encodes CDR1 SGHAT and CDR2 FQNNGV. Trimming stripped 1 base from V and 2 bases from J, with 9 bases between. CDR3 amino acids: CASSLVVGPKNIQYF. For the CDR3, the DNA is TGTGCCAGCAGCTTAGTTGTAGGCCCCAAAAACATTCAGTACTTC.

CDR3 sequence: CASSYSGRDYEQYF. In nucleotides, the CDR3 is TGTGCCAGCAGTTACTCGGGGCGTGATTACGAGCAGTACTTC. The chain joins TRBV6-5 to TRBJ2-7; D is possibly TRBD1 (5 bases). The ends were cut back, 0 bases at V and 4 bases at J, with 10 bases in the middle. The CDR3 has 14 amino acids. Per the germline V gene, CDR1 is MNHEY and CDR2 is SVGAGI.

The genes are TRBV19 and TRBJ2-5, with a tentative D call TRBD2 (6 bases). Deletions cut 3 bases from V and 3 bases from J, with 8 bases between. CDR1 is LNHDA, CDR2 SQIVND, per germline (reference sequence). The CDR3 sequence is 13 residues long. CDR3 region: CASSMSGEETQYF. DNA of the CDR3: TGTGCCAGTAGTATGTCGGGGGAAGAGACCCAGTACTTC.

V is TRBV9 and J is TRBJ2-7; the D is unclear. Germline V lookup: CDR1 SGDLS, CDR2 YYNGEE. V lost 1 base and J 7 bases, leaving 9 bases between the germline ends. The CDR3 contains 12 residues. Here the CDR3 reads CASSVFPEEQYF. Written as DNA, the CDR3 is TGTGCCAGCAGCGTATTCCCAGAAGAGCAGTACTTC.

The CDR3 loop is CATPWKTSGRAVEQFF. In DNA, the CDR3 is TGTGCCACCCCTTGGAAGACTAGCGGGAGGGCCGTCGAGCAGTTCTTC. This sequence joins TRBV24-1 and TRBJ2-1; TRBD2 matches at 14 bases. The V segment lost 9 bases and the J segment 10 bases; nucleotides outside the gene matches: 13. The germline gives CDR1 KGHDR, CDR2 SFDVKD. The CDR3 has 16 amino acids.

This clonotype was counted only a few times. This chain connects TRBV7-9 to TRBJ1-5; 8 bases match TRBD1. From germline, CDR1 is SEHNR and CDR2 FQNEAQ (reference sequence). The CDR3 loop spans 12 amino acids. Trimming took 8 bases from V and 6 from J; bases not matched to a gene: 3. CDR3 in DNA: TGTGCCAGCGACAGGGGACGTCAGCCCCAGCATTTT. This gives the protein CASDRGRQPQHF.

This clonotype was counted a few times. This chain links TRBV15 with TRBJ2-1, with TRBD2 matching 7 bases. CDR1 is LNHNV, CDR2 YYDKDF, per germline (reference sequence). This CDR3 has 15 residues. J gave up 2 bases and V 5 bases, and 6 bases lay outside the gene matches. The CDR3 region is CATSVQRDPYNEQFF. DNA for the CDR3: TGTGCCACCAGCGTCCAGCGGGACCCCTACAATGAGCAGTTCTTC.